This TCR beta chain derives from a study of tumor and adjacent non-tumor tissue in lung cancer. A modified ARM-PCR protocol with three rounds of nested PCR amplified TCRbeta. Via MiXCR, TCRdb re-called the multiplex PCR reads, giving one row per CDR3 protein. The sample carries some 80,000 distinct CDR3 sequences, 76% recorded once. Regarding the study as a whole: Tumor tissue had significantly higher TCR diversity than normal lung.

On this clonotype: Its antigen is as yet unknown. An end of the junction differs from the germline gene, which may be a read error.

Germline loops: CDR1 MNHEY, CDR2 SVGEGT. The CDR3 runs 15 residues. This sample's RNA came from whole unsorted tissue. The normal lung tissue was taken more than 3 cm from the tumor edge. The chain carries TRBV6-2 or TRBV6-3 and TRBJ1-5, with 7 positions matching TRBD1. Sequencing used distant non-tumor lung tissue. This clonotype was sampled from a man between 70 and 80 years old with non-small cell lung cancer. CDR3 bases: TGTGCCAGCAGTTCCGATAGGGGGCGTTTTCCGCCCCGGCATTTT. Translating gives CASSSDRGRFPPRHF.